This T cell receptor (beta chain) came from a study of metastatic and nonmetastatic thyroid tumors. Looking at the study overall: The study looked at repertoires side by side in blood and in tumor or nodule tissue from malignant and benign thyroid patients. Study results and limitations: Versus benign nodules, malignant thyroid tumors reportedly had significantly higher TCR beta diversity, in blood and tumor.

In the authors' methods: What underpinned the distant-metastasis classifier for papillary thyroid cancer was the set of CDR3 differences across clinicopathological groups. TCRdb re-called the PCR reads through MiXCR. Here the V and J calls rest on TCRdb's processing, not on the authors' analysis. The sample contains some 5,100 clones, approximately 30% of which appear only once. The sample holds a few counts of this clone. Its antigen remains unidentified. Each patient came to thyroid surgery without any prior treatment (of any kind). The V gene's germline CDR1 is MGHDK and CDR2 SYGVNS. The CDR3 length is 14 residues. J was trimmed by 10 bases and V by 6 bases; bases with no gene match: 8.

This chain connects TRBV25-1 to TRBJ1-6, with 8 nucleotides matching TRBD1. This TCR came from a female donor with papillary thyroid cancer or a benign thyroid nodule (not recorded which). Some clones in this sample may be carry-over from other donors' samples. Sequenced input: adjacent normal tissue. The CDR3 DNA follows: TGTGCCAGCAGAGGACAGGGCCTAGAATCACCCCTCCACTTT. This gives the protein CASRGQGLESPLHF.